This T cell receptor (beta chain) was identified in a study of control samples from healthy donors and cancer patients. Some clones are missing from TCRdb's copy, which holds only in-frame ones; the method was immunoSEQ multiplex PCR. The sample carries approximately 170,000 clones, 90% to 95% recorded once. Germline loops: CDR1 DFQATT, CDR2 SNEGSKA (reference sequence). V gave up 5 bases and J gave up 2 bases, with 12 bases separating them. The CDR3 spans 13 residues. The material sequenced was blood. The chain combines TRBV20-1 with TRBJ1-2; unclear D gene. The receptor was isolated from a woman under 40 in good health. The CDR3: CSAGDNQNYGYTF. In DNA form, the CDR3 reads TGCAGTGCTGGTGACAACCAAAACTATGGCTACACCTTC.